One and the same sample provided the 11 T cell receptor beta chains below, sequenced in a study of OX40 agonist ivuxolimab in advanced cancers. The assay was immunoSEQ multiplex PCR, and TCRdb's table has in-frame clones only and misses some. This repertoire shows 90,000 to 100,000 clones, about 85% found once; its top ten account for 0.82%. The specimen was CD4+ or CD8+ T cells sorted from blood, collected in a trial of the OX40 agonist ivuxolimab. Receptor source: an adult with an advanced solid tumor such as melanoma, head and neck, liver or kidney cancer.

A few counts support this clone. V usage is TRBV11-2 and J usage is TRBJ2-1; TRBD2 matches 11 bases. The V gene end was trimmed by 5 bases and the J gene end by 3 bases; junction bases not matched to a gene: 15. The CDR3 totals 19 residues. CDR1 and CDR2 (germline): SGHAT, FQNNGV. CDR3 sequence: CASSPRRALAGVNYNEQFF. The CDR3 region has the DNA TGTGCCAGCAGCCCCCGACGCGCACTAGCGGGAGTTAACTACAATGAGCAGTTCTTC.

This clone turned up a few times. This rearrangement joins TRBV30 to TRBJ2-3, with TRBD2 as a possible D gene (6 bases). Germline V gives CDR1 GTSNPN, CDR2 SVGIG (reference sequence). Trimming took off 4 bases at V and 6 bases at J, with 20 bases between the two ends. This CDR3 is 15 amino acids long. CDR3 DNA: TGTGCCTGGATGCAAGCGGGCCTAGGGGCGGATACGCAGTATTTT. Translated: CAWMQAGLGADTQYF.

This rearrangement joins TRBV10-2 to TRBJ2-7, with 12 bases identical to TRBD2. After removal of 5 bases from V and 4 bases from J, the junction contained 0 bases not matched to a gene. CDR1 and CDR2 (germline): WSHSY, SAAADI. CDR3 length: 13 residues. The CDR3 nucleotides read TGCGCCAGCAGTCTAGCGGGAGGGTACGAGCAGTACTTC. This codes for CASSLAGGYEQYF.

The chain carries TRBV5-8 and TRBJ2-3; D gene unclear. The V and J ends lost 1 base and 4 bases respectively, with 7 bases between them. The CDR3 spans 13 residues. Germline V gives CDR1 SGHTS, CDR2 YDEGEE. CDR3 DNA sequence: TGTGCCAGCAGCTTGAGAACGGCAGATACGCAGTATTTT. Protein sequence: CASSLRTADTQYF. The whole variable domain, remainder taken from reference TRBV5-8 and TRBJ2-3, is EAGVTQSPTHLIKTRGQQATLRCSPISGHTSVYWYQQALGLGLQFLLWYDEGEERNRGNFPPRFSGRQFPNYSSELNVNALELEDSALYLCASSLRTADTQYFGPGTRLTVL.

The chain joins TRBV5-6 to TRBJ2-5, with 12 bases matching TRBD2. The V gene's germline CDR1 is SGHDT and CDR2 YYEEEE. J was trimmed by 4 bases and V by 2 bases; bases with no gene match: 6. The CDR3 is 16 residues long. The CDR3 region has the DNA TGTGCCAGCAGCTTAAGACTAGCGGGAGAGGGAGAGACCCAGTACTTC. Its translation: CASSLRLAGEGETQYF.

The genes are TRBV11-2 and TRBJ1-1; D is unclear. Per germline, CDR1 SGHAT and CDR2 FQNNGV. Trimming stripped 0 bases from V and 0 bases from J, with 11 bases between. The CDR3 spans 16 residues. The CDR3 reads CASSLDRGRLNTEAFF. CDR3 DNA: TGTGCCAGCAGCTTAGATAGAGGACGGTTGAACACTGAAGCTTTCTTT.

This clone is a singleton in its sample. This sequence joins TRBV10-3 and TRBJ2-7, with D possibly being TRBD2 (6 bases). Trimming cost V 6 bases and J 0 bases, with 9 bases left between them. The CDR3 contains 13 residues. Germline lookup yields CDR1 ENHRY and CDR2 SYGVKD. CDR3 DNA sequence: TGTGCCATCAGGGCGGAGGGCTCCTACGAGCAGTACGTC. Its translation is CAIRAEGSYEQYV.

V gene TRBV5-4 combines with J gene TRBJ2-5; 10 bases map to TRBD2. The V gene's germline CDR1 is SGHNT and CDR2 YYREEE (reference sequence). The J segment lost 3 bases and the V segment lost 0 bases, leaving 5 bases of the junction unmatched. CDR3 size: 16 residues. The CDR3 DNA sequence: TGTGCCAGCAGCTTGGCGGTAGCGGGAGGCAAAGAGACCCAGTACTTC. It encodes CASSLAVAGGKETQYF.

The chain is built from TRBV2 and TRBJ2-1; 9 nucleotides agree with TRBD1. The junction had 6 bases not matched to a gene; V was cut back by 6 bases and J by 6 bases. The CDR3 spans 14 residues. Germline-derived CDR1 and CDR2 are SNHLY and FYNNEI. The CDR3 loop reads CASSAGQGSNEQFF. CDR3 in DNA: TGTGCCAGCAGCGCGGGACAGGGATCCAATGAGCAGTTCTTC.

This chain links TRBV10-3 with TRBJ2-1, with a tentative D call TRBD1 (8 bases). The CDR3 has 17 residues. Trimming stripped 4 bases from V and 7 bases from J, with 23 bases between. Germline assignment: CDR1 ENHRY and CDR2 SYGVKD. The CDR3 protein is CAISASRSGGGSNEQFF. In DNA form, the CDR3 reads TGTGCCATCAGTGCCTCCCGGTCAGGGGGCGGGAGTAATGAGCAGTTCTTC.

The chain is built from TRBV11-2 and TRBJ2-7; TRBD2 matches at 8 bases. Per the germline V gene, CDR1 is SGHAT and CDR2 is FQNNGV. V shed 5 bases, J shed 2 bases, and the junction held 14 bases outside the gene matches. The CDR3 extends over 17 amino acids. The CDR3 DNA reads TGTGCCAGCAGCCTCACCACCGGCGGGAGGTATACCTACGAGCAGTACTTC. Residues: CASSLTTGGRYTYEQYF.